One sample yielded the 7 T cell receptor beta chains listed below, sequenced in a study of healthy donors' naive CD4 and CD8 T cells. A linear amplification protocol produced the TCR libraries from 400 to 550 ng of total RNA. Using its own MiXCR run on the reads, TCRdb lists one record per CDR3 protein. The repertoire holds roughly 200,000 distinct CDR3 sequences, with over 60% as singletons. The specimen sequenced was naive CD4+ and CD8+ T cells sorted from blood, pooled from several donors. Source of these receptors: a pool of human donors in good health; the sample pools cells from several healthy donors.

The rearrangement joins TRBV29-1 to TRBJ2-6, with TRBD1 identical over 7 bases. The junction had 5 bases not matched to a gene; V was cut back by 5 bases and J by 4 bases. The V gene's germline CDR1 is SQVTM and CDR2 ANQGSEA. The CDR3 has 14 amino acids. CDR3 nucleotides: TGCAGCGTTCGCGACAGGGTCGGGGCCAACGTCCTGACTTTC. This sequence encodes CSVRDRVGANVLTF.

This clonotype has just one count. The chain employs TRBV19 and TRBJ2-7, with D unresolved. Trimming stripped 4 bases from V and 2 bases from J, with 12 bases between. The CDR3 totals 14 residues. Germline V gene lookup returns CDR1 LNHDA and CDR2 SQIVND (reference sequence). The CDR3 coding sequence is TGTGCCAGTAGTAGACCGGCCAGTCCCTACGAGCAGTACTTC. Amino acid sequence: CASSRPASPYEQYF.

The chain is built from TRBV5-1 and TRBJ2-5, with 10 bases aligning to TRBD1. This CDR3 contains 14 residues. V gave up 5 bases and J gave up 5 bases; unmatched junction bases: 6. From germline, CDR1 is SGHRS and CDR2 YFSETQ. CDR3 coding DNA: TGCGCCAGCAGTTTAGGGACAGGGGAGGAGACCCAGTACTTC. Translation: CASSLGTGEETQYF.

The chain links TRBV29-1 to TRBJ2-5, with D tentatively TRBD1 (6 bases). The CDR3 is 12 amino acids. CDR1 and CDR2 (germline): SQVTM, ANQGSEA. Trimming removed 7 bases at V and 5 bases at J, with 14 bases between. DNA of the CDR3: TGCAGCGGTGAGGGGGAATGGGAGACCCAGTACTTC. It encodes CSGEGEWETQYF.

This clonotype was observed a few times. The CDR3 region has the DNA TGCAGCGTAATGATAGGGGCGTCGGTAGAGACCCAGTACTTC. It is translated as CSVMIGASVETQYF. The chain recombines TRBV29-1 with TRBJ2-5, with D perhaps matching TRBD1 (5 bases). This CDR3 region has 14 residues. V dropped 6 bases and J dropped 4 bases, with 18 bases sitting between them. The germline gives CDR1 SQVTM, CDR2 ANQGSEA.

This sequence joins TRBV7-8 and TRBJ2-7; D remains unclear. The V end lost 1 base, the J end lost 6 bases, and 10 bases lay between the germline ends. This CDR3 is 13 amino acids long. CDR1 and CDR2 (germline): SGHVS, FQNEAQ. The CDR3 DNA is TGTGCCAGCAGCTTAGAGCTTAGTCCCGAGCAGTACTTC. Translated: CASSLELSPEQYF.

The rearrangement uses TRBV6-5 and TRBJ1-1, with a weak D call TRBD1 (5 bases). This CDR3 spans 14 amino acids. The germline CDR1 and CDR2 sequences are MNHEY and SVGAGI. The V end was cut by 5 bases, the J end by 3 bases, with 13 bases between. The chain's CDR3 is CASSSPGLYTEAFF. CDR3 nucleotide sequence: TGTGCCAGCAGTAGCCCGGGACTGTACACTGAAGCTTTCTTT.